The clone carrying this T cell receptor (beta chain) was recorded many times. Its antigen is still unknown. The record originates from a study of early T cells in non-severe SARS-CoV-2 infection. Whole-study findings and limits: Anti-spike CD8 responses were favored in VDJdb matching, and private and CD4 specificities were missed.

Trimming removed 10 bases from V and 1 base from J, with 10 bases in between. This CDR3 region has 12 residues. Per germline, CDR1 SNHLY and CDR2 FYNNEI. Individual cDNA molecules each received unique molecular identifiers attached to them. TCRdb re-called the 5' RACE reads with MiXCR, one entry per CDR3 protein. Seen here are approximately 39,000 distinct CDR3 sequences, 9% to 10% observed once, and the top ten hold more than 10%. Sample: whole blood. The V and J genes are TRBV2 and TRBJ1-1; the D gene is possibly TRBD1 (5 bases). The TCR sequence derives from an adult who was a healthcare worker with PCR-confirmed SARS-CoV-2 infection or an uninfected control (not recorded which). The CDR3 DNA is TGTGCCATCACTGGGGGGAACACTGAAGCTTTCTTT. It specifies CAITGGNTEAFF.